What follows is one TCR beta chain and its context. The antigen is unknown. The data derive from a study of shared clonotypes between healthy human individuals. Study as a whole: A donor's plate count was three for CD4 naive and three for CD4 memory; CD8 naive had two and CD8 memory one.

Subsets obtained from CD4+ cells comprised CD45RA+ naive and CD45RA-negative memory cells. Study-wide findings and caveats: What limited the represented genetic and exposure-history diversity was the small number of donors. Large sequencing depth failed to make sorted-subset sequencing complete, rarefaction showed.

Assay used: immunoSEQ multiplex PCR; TCRdb lists only in-frame clones, some missing. The data contain some 2.4 million clones, approximately 93% of them singletons. The CDR3 length is 14 residues. Deletions cut 4 bases from V and 8 bases from J, with 14 bases between. Germline V gene lookup returns CDR1 MDHEN and CDR2 SYDVKM. Sequencing used naive CD4+ T cells from PBMCs. The subset here: CD45RA+ positively selected. The clonotype was recovered from a man between 18 and 35 years old in good health. Some clones in this sample may be carry-over from other donors' samples. The genes are TRBV28 and TRBJ1-4, with D maybe TRBD1 (6 bases). Here the CDR3 reads CASSWTSQGEKLFF. DNA for the CDR3: TGTGCCAGCAGTTGGACCAGCCAGGGGGAAAAACTGTTTTTT.